What follows are 21 T cell receptor beta chains derived from one specimen sequenced in a study of blood T cell repertoires in COVID-19. Profiled with immunoSEQ multiplex PCR; TCRdb holds only in-frame clones, not every one. The repertoire includes approximately 350,000 clones, 89% of them detected once, and 0.95% to 1.5% sits in the top ten. Sequencing used peripheral blood. These receptors came from a middle-aged man with acute or convalescent COVID-19.

The V call is TRBV7-8, the J call TRBJ1-6; weak D call: TRBD1 (6 bases). CDR1 SGHVS and CDR2 FQNEAQ come from the germline V gene. This CDR3 contains 17 residues. V was cut by 0 bases and J by 7 bases, with 16 bases left in between. CDR3 nucleotides: TGTGCCAGCAGCTTAGCCACAGGGCAACTCTGGAATTCACCCCTCCACTTT. It specifies CASSLATGQLWNSPLHF.

The J gene is TRBJ2-7, the V gene TRBV5-1; 7 bases are shared with TRBD2. This CDR3 is 16 amino acids long. J gave up 7 bases and V 6 bases, and 19 bases lay outside the gene matches. Germline-derived CDR1 and CDR2 are SGHRS and YFSETQ. The CDR3 DNA follows: TGCGCCAGCACACTGGGCGGTCTCGGCGGGGAGGGGGAGCAGTACTTC. This encodes CASTLGGLGGEGEQYF.

This chain uses TRBV19 with TRBJ1-5; tentatively, D is TRBD1 (5 bases). The CDR3 runs 14 residues. The germline CDR1 and CDR2 sequences are LNHDA and SQIVND (reference sequence). Trimming took 6 bases from V and 5 from J, leaving 14 bases between them. CDR3 in DNA: TGTGCCAGTAGCACCCCGGGGGGGTATCAGCCCCAGCATTTT. Protein product: CASSTPGGYQPQHF.

This clone appeared a single time. The genes are TRBV19 and TRBJ2-1; D perhaps matches TRBD2 (7 bases). CDR3 length: 15 amino acids. Per the germline V gene, CDR1 is LNHDA and CDR2 is SQIVND (reference sequence). The V and J ends lost 2 bases and 5 bases respectively, with 13 bases between them. CDR3 residues: CASSIIRGANNEQFF. CDR3 DNA: TGTGCCAGTAGTATAATACGGGGGGCCAACAATGAGCAGTTCTTC. Full variable domain (remainder filled in from reference TRBV19 and TRBJ2-1): DGGITQSPKYLFRKEGQNVTLSCEQNLNHDAMYWYRQDPGQGLRLIYYSQIVNDFQKGDIAEGYSVSREKKESFPLTVTSAQKNPTAFYLCASSIIRGANNEQFFGPGTRLTVL.

The genes are TRBV19 and TRBJ1-1; D might be TRBD1 (5 bases). The CDR3 has 14 residues. V was trimmed by 5 bases and J by 3 bases, leaving 13 bases between them. Germline-derived CDR1 and CDR2 are LNHDA and SQIVND (reference sequence). CDR3 sequence (DNA): TGTGCCAGTAGTTCGCAGGGTTATGACACTGAAGCTTTCTTT. This gives the protein CASSSQGYDTEAFF.

The chain is built from TRBV10-3 and TRBJ2-2; 7 nucleotides align to TRBD2. J was trimmed by 2 bases and V by 0 bases; bases with no gene match: 6. The CDR3 length is 17 residues. In germline, CDR1 is ENHRY, CDR2 SYGVKD. CDR3 in amino acids: CAISESLGGSNTGELFF. CDR3 DNA sequence: TGTGCCATCAGTGAGTCGTTGGGCGGGAGTAACACCGGGGAGCTGTTTTTT.

J is TRBJ1-3 and V is TRBV28; the D is unclear. Germline-derived CDR1 and CDR2 are MDHEN and SYDVKM. V was cut by 2 bases and J by 0 bases, with 11 bases left in between. The CDR3 is 16 amino acids. In DNA form, the CDR3 reads TGTGCCAGCAGTTTAGGGCTGGCCCGCTCTGGAAACACCATATATTTT. Amino acid sequence: CASSLGLARSGNTIYF.

The chain carries TRBV5-1 and TRBJ2-6; TRBD2 might be the D (5 bases). The CDR3 has 17 residues. The V end was cut by 2 bases, the J end by 0 bases, with 12 bases between. Germline CDR1 is SGHRS and CDR2 is YFSETQ. The CDR3 coding sequence is TGCGCCAGCAGCTTTGAGGGATACCTCTCTGGGGCCAACGTCCTGACTTTC. Amino acid sequence: CASSFEGYLSGANVLTF.

The chain links TRBV6-5 to TRBJ2-1; TRBD2 might be the D (7 bases). CDR1 is MNHEY, CDR2 SVGAGI, per germline. This CDR3 contains 15 residues. V shed 0 bases and J shed 8 bases, with 14 bases lying between them. The DNA for the CDR3 is TGTGCCAGCAGTTACTCGAGGGGGGGCCAGGATGAGCAGTTCTTC. This encodes CASSYSRGGQDEQFF.

The chain's CDR3 is CASSIGGQAVPYNEQFF. CDR3 sequence (DNA): TGTGCCAGTAGTATAGGAGGGCAGGCCGTTCCCTACAATGAGCAGTTCTTC. The chain employs TRBV19 and TRBJ2-1; the D gene is possibly TRBD2 (5 bases). Per germline, CDR1 LNHDA and CDR2 SQIVND (reference sequence). V lost 1 base and J lost 2, with 15 bases in between. This CDR3 has 17 amino acids.

This clone was detected once. This chain links TRBV5-5 with TRBJ1-3; D is possibly TRBD1 (6 bases). CDR3 length: 16 amino acids. The V gene's germline CDR1 is SGHKS and CDR2 YYEKEE (reference sequence). V was pared by 2 bases and J by 0 bases, with 12 bases between. CDR3 sequence reads: CASSFDTRGSGNTIYF. In DNA, the CDR3 is TGTGCCAGCAGCTTTGACACCAGGGGCTCTGGAAACACCATATATTTT.

The J gene is TRBJ1-1, the V gene TRBV4-2; D is uncertain. The CDR3 length is 15 residues. CDR1 and CDR2 (germline): LGHNA, YNFKEQ. V gave up 1 base and J gave up 0 bases, with 9 bases separating them. This CDR3 is CASSQAVRMNTEAFF. CDR3 bases: TGTGCCAGCAGCCAAGCGGTGCGGATGAACACTGAAGCTTTCTTT.

V and J are TRBV11-3 and TRBJ2-2; D possibly corresponds to TRBD1 (5 bases). The germline V gene has CDR1 SGHNT and CDR2 YENEEA. This CDR3 has 13 residues. V shed 6 bases and J shed 1 base, with 6 bases lying between them. The DNA of the CDR3 is TGTGCCAGCAGTGACAGGAACACCGGGGAGCTGTTTTTT. It is translated as CASSDRNTGELFF.

The CDR3 here is CASSYSEGSGELFF. As DNA, the CDR3 is TGTGCCAGCAGTTACAGTGAGGGATCCGGGGAGCTGTTTTTT. V and J are TRBV6-5 and TRBJ2-2; a weak D match, TRBD2 (5 bases). The CDR3 length is 14 residues. V was shortened by 2 bases and J by 6 bases, with 10 bases between the two germline ends. Germline loops: CDR1 MNHEY, CDR2 SVGAGI.

The J gene is TRBJ2-7, the V gene TRBV19; D is undetermined. The V end lost 3 bases, the J end lost 0 bases, and 9 bases lay between the germline ends. Germline CDR1 and CDR2: LNHDA and SQIVND (reference sequence). The CDR3 is 14 amino acids. Written as DNA, the CDR3 is TGTGCCAGTAGTATGTCCCCGAGCTCCTACGAGCAGTACTTC. Protein: CASSMSPSSYEQYF.

J is TRBJ2-7 and V is TRBV19; D is unresolved. This CDR3 contains 13 residues. Per the germline V gene, CDR1 is LNHDA and CDR2 is SQIVND (reference sequence). V dropped 9 bases and J dropped 0 bases, with 12 bases sitting between them. Written as DNA, the CDR3 is TGTGCCAGCTCCCCGGGTGGCTCCTACGAGCAGTACTTC. Translated: CASSPGGSYEQYF.

This clone was seen a single time. The chain combines TRBV6-6 with TRBJ2-2; 8 bases fit TRBD2. The CDR3 runs to 18 residues. Losses at the gene ends were 5 bases for V and 3 bases for J; bases not matched to a gene: 14. Germline assignment: CDR1 MNHNY and CDR2 SVGAGI (reference sequence). The CDR3 spells CASSPRDGGRSDTGELFF. The CDR3 coding sequence is TGTGCCAGCAGTCCAAGGGATGGCGGGAGGAGTGACACCGGGGAGCTGTTTTTT.

V is TRBV11-2 and J is TRBJ2-7; the match to TRBD2 covers 13 bases. Germline V CDR1 and CDR2: SGHAT, FQNNGV. The V segment lost 5 bases and the J segment 2 bases; nucleotides outside the gene matches: 0. The CDR3 sequence is 14 residues long. The DNA for the CDR3 is TGTGCCAGCAGCGGGACTAGCGGGGCCTACGAGCAGTACTTC. Translation gives CASSGTSGAYEQYF.

V gene TRBV6-5 combines with J gene TRBJ2-1; 12 bases agree with TRBD2. The CDR3 has 14 residues. Germline lookup yields CDR1 MNHEY and CDR2 SVGAGI. The V segment lost 6 bases and the J segment 9 bases; nucleotides outside the gene matches: 6. The DNA of the CDR3 is TGTGCCAGCAGGCTAGCGGGGGGGCCTATTGAGCAGTTCTTC. Translated: CASRLAGGPIEQFF.

This clone was picked up one time. The rearrangement uses TRBV27 and TRBJ2-1; 8 positions agree with TRBD2. V shed 0 bases and J 9 bases; nucleotides not matched to a gene: 4. This CDR3 contains 14 residues. CDR1 and CDR2 (germline): MNHEY, SMNVEV (reference sequence). The DNA for the CDR3 is TGTGCCAGCAGTTTATCGGTAGCGGGGCCTGAGCAGTTCTTC. As protein: CASSLSVAGPEQFF.

This clone has only one observation. CDR3 bases: TGTGCCAGCAGTGACCCAGGGTCAGAGCTCCGGGAGCAGTACTTC. This gives the protein CASSDPGSELREQYF. This chain connects TRBV6-1 to TRBJ2-7; TRBD1 might be the D (5 bases). The CDR3 is made up of 15 amino acids. Germline CDR1 MNHNS, CDR2 SASEGT. V lost 3 bases, J lost 7 bases, and 19 bases lay in between.